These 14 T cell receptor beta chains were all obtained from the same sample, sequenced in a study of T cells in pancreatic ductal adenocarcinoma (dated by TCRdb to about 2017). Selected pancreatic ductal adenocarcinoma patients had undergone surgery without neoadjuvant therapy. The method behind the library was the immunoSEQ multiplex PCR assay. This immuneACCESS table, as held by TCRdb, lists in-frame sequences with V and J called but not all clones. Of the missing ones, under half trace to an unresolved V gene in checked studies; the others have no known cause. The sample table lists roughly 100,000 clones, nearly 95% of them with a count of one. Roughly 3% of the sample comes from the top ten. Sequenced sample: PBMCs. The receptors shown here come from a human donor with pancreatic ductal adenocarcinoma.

The CDR3: CASSSASSGRRYEQYF. Here the CDR3 DNA reads TGTGCCAGCAGCTCCGCCTCTAGCGGGAGGCGTTACGAGCAGTACTTC. V and J are TRBV7-2 and TRBJ2-7; TRBD2 matches at 11 bases. The CDR3 is made up of 16 amino acids. V shed 4 bases and J 4 bases; nucleotides not matched to a gene: 9. CDR1 is SGHTA, CDR2 FQGNSA, per germline.

The CDR3 protein is CASSILSGAYNEQFF. The CDR3 nucleotides read TGTGCCAGCAGCATACTTAGCGGAGCCTACAATGAGCAGTTCTTC. V gene TRBV5-6 combines with J gene TRBJ2-1; D may be TRBD2 (6 bases). CDR3 size: 15 residues. Trimming removed 4 bases from V and 2 bases from J, with 13 bases in between. CDR1 is SGHDT, CDR2 YYEEEE, per germline.

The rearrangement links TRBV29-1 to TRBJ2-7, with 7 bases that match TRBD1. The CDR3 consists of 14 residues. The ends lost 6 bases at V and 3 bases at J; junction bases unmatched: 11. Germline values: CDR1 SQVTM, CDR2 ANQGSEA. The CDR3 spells CSVLVVRGNYEQYF. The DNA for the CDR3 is TGCAGCGTCCTAGTTGTCAGGGGGAACTACGAGCAGTACTTC.

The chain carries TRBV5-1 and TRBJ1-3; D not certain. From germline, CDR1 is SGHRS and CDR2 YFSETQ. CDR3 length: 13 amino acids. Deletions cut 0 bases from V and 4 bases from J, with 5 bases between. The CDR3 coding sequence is TGCGCCAGCAGCTTGGTCGGGGGAAACACCATATATTTT. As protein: CASSLVGGNTIYF.

The CDR3 nucleotides read TGTGCCAGCTCACCCGGACGGGGGGACCAGCCCCAGCATTTT. Its translation is CASSPGRGDQPQHF. The rearrangement links TRBV18 to TRBJ1-5, with D maybe TRBD1 (5 bases). The germline V gene has CDR1 KGHSH and CDR2 LQKENI. V shed 3 bases and J shed 7 bases, with 13 bases lying between them. The CDR3 extends over 14 amino acids.

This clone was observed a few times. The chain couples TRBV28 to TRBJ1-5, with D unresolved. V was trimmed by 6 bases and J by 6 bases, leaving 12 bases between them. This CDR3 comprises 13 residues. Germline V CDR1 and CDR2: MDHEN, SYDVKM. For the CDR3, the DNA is TGTGCCAGCAGGCCTGGCCCAGGTCAGCCCCAGCATTTT. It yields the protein CASRPGPGQPQHF.

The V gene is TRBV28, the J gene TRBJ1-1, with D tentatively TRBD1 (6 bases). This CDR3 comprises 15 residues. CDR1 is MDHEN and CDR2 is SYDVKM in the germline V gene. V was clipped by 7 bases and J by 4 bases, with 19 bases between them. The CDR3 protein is CASTPSGAGATEAFF. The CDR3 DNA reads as TGTGCCAGCACTCCCAGCGGGGCGGGGGCCACTGAAGCTTTCTTT.

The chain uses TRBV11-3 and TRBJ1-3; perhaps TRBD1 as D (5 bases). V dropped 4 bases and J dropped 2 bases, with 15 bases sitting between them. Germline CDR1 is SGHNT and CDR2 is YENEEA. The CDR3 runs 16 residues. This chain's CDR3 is CASSSHRTSAGNTIYF. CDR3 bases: TGTGCCAGCAGCTCTCACAGGACCTCTGCTGGAAACACCATATATTTT.

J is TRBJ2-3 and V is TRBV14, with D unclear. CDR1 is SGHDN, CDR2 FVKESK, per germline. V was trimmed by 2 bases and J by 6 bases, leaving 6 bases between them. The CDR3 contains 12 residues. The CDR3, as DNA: TGTGCCAGCAGCCAATCCGGGGATACGCAGTATTTT. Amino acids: CASSQSGDTQYF.

CDR3 loop: CASSPRDTLAKNIQYF. CDR3 nucleotides: TGTGCCAGCAGCCCCCGGGACACCCTAGCCAAAAACATTCAGTACTTC. The rearrangement uses TRBV5-8 and TRBJ2-4, with TRBD1 as a possible D gene (6 bases). Per the germline V gene, CDR1 is SGHTS and CDR2 is YDEGEE. The germline V and J ends were trimmed by 4 bases and 0 bases, with 14 bases remaining between them. This CDR3 region has 16 residues.

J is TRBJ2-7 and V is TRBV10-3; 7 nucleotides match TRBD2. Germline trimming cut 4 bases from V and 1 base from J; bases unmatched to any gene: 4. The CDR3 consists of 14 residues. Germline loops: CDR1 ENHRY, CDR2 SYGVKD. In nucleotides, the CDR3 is TGTGCCATCAGTGCGGGAGGAGGATCCTACGAGCAGTACTTC. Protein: CAISAGGGSYEQYF.

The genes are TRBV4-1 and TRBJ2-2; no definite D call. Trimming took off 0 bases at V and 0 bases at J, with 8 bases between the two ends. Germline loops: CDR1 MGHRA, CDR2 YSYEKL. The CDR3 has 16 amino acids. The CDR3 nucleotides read TGCGCCAGCAGCCAAGACCCCTCCCCGAACACCGGGGAGCTGTTTTTT. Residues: CASSQDPSPNTGELFF.

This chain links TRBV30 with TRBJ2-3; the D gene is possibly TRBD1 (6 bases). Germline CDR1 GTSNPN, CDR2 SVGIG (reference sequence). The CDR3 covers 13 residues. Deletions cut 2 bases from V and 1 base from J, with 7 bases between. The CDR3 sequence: CAWSRQGTDTQYF. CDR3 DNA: TGTGCCTGGAGTCGACAGGGCACAGATACGCAGTATTTT.

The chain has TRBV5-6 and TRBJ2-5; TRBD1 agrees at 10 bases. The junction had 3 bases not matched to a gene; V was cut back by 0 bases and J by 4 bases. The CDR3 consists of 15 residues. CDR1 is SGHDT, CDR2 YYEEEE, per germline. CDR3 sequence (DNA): TGTGCCAGCAGCTTGGGGGACAGGGGAGGAGAGACCCAGTACTTC. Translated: CASSLGDRGGETQYF.